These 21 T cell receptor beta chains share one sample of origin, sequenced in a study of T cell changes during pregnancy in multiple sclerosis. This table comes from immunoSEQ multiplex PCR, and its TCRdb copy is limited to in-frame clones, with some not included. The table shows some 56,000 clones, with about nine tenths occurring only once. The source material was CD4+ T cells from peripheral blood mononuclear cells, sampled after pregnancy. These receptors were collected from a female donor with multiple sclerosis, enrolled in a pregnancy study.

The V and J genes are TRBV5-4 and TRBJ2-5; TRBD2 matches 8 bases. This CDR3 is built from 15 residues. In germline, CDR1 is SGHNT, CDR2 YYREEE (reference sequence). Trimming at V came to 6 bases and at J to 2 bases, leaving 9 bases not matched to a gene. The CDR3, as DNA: TGTGCCAGCAAGAGGGCGGGGGGTTTTCAAGAGACCCAGTACTTC. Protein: CASKRAGGFQETQYF.

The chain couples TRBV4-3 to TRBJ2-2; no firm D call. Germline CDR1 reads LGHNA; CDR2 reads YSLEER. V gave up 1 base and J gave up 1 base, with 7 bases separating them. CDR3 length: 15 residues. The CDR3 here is CASSQVNRNTGELFF. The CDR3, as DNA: TGCGCCAGCAGCCAAGTCAACAGGAACACCGGGGAGCTGTTTTTT.

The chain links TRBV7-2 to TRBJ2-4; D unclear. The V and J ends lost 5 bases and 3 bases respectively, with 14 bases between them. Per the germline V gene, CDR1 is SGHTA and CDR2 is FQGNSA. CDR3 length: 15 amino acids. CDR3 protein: CASSPQATLKNIQYF. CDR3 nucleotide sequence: TGTGCCAGCAGCCCCCAGGCTACGCTCAAAAACATTCAGTACTTC.

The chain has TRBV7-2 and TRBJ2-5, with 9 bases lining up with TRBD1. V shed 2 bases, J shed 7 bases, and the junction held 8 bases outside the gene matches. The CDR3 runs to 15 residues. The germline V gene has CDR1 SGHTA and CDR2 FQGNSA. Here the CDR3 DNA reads TGTGCCAGCAGCTTACAGACAGGGGGGATAGGGACCCAGTACTTC. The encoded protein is CASSLQTGGIGTQYF.

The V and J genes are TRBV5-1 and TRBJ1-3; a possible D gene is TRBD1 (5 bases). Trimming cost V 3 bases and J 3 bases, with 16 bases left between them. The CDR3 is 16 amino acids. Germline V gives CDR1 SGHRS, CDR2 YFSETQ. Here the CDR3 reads CASSSPSGAGGNTIYF. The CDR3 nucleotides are TGCGCCAGCAGCTCGCCGTCTGGGGCTGGTGGAAACACCATATATTTT.

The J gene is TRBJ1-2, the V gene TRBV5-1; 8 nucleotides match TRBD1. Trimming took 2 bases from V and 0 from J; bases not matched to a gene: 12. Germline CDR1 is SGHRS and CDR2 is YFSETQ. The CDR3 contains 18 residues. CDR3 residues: CASSFPSTGEGANYGYTF. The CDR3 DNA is TGCGCCAGCAGCTTCCCATCGACAGGGGAGGGGGCTAACTATGGCTACACCTTC.

The CDR3, as DNA: TGTGCCAGCAGTTTCCAGGGTGATAATTCACCCCTCCACTTT. Amino acids: CASSFQGDNSPLHF. This chain joins TRBV7-9 and TRBJ1-6, with D possibly matching TRBD1 (5 bases). The germline V and J ends were trimmed by 6 bases and 5 bases, with 11 bases remaining between them. CDR1 and CDR2 from the germline V gene are SEHNR and FQNEAQ (reference sequence). The CDR3 is 14 residues long. The complete variable domain, with remaining parts taken from reference TRBV7-9 and TRBJ1-6, reads DTGVSQNPRHKITKRGQNVTFRCDPISEHNRLYWYRQTLGQGPEFLTYFQNEAQLEKSRLLSDRFSAERPKGSFSTLEIQRTEQGDSAMYLCASSFQGDNSPLHFGNGTRLTVT.

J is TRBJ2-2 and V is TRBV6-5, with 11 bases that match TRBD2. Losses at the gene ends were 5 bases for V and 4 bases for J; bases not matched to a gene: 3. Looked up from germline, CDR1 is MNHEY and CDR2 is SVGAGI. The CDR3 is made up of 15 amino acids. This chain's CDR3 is CASSLLAGGTGELFF. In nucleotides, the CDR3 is TGTGCCAGCAGTCTCCTAGCGGGGGGCACCGGGGAGCTGTTTTTT.

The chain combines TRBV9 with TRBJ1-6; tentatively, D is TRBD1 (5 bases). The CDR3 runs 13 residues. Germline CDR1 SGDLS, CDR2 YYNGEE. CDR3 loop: CASGGVVNSPLHF. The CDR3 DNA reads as TGTGCTTCGGGGGGGGTGGTTAATTCACCCCTCCACTTT.

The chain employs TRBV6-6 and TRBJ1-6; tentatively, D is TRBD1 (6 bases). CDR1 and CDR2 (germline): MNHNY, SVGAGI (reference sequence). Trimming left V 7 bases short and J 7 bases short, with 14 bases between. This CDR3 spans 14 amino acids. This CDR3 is CASTLDSVNSPLHF. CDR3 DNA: TGTGCCAGCACCCTGGACAGTGTCAATTCACCCCTCCACTTT.

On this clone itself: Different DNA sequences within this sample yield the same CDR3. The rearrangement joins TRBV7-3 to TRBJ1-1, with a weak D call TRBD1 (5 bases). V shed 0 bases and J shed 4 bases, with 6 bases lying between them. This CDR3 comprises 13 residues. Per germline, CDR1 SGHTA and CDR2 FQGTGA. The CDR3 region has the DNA TGTGCCAGCAGCTTAACAGGGGCCACTGAAGCTTTCTTT. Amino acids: CASSLTGATEAFF. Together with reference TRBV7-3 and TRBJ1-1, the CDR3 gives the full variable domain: GAGVSQTPSNKVTEKGKYVELRCDPISGHTALYWYRQSLGQGPEFLIYFQGTGAADDSGLPNDRFFAVRPEGSVSTLKIQRTERGDSAVYLCASSLTGATEAFFGQGTRLTVV.

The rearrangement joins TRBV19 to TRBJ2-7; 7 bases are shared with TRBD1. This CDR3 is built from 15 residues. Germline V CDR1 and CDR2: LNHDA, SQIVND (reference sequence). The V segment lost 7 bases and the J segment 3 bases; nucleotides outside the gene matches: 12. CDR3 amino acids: CASTSTGDPSYEQYF. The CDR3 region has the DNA TGTGCCAGTACCTCAACAGGGGATCCTAGCTACGAGCAGTACTTC.

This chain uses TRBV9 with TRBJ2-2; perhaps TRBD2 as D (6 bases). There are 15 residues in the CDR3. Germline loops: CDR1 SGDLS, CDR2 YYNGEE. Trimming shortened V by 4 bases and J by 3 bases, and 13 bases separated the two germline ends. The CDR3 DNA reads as TGTGCCAGCAGCCCCTTTGGAGGGGACACCGGGGAGCTGTTTTTT. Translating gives CASSPFGGDTGELFF.

Here the CDR3 DNA reads TGTGCCATCAGCAGCGACAGGTGGGATCAGCCCCAGCATTTT. Amino acid sequence: CAISSDRWDQPQHF. V and J are TRBV10-3 and TRBJ1-5, with TRBD1 as a possible D gene (6 bases). The V gene's germline CDR1 is ENHRY and CDR2 SYGVKD. Trimming shortened V by 6 bases and J by 5 bases, and 14 bases separated the two germline ends. CDR3 length: 14 residues.

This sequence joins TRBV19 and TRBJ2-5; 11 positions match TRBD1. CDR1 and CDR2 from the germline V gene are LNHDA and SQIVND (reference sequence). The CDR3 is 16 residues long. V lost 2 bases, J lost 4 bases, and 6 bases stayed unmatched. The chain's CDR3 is CASSISGTGGSETQYF. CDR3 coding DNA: TGTGCCAGTAGTATATCCGGGACAGGGGGATCAGAGACCCAGTACTTC.

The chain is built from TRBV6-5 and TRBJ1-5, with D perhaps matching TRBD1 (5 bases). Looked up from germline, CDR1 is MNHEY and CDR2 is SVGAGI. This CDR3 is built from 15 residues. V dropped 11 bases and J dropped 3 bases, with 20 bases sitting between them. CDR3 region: CARFPGQGVNQPQHF. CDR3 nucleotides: TGTGCCCGTTTCCCCGGCCAGGGTGTCAATCAGCCCCAGCATTTT.

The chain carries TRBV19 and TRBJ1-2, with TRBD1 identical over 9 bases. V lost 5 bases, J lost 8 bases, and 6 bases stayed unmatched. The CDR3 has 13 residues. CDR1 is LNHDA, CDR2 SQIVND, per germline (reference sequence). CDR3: CASSYRGRPGYTF. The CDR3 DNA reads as TGTGCCAGTAGTTACAGGGGGCGCCCGGGCTACACCTTC.

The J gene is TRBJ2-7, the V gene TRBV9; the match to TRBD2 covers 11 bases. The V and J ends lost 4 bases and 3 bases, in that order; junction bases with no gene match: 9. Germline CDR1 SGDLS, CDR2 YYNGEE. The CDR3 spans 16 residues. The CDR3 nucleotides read TGTGCCAGCAGCCCCCGTGATAGCGGGGGGGTCTACGAGCAGTACTTC. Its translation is CASSPRDSGGVYEQYF.

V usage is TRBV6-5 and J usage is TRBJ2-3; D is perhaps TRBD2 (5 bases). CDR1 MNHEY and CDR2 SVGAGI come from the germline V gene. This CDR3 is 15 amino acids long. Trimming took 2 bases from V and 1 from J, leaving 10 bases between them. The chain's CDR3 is CASSYLGVRTDTQYF. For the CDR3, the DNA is TGTGCCAGCAGTTACCTCGGGGTTCGCACAGATACGCAGTATTTT.

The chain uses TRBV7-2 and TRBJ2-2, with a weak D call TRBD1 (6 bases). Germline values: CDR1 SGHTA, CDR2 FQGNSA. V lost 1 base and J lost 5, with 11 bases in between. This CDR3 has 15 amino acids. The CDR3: CASSLVERGTGELFF. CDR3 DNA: TGTGCCAGCAGCTTAGTGGAGAGGGGGACCGGGGAGCTGTTTTTT.

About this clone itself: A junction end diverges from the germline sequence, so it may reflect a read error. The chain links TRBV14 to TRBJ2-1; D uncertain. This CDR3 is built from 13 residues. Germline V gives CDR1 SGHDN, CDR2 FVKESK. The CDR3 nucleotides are TGTGCCAGCAGCCAAGAAACCTACGATGAGCAGTTCTTC. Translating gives CASSQETYDEQFF.